A single sample is the source of the 17 T cell receptor beta chains below, sequenced in a study of T cell responses to AZD1222 COVID-19 vaccine. Using immunoSEQ multiplex PCR, the repertoire was profiled, and TCRdb retains in-frame clones only, with some absent. Counted here are fewer than 65,000 clones, roughly 90% occurring once; the ten biggest clones make up about 14%. The specimen was peripheral blood, collected 28 days after the second AZD1222 dose. All receptors come from an adult who received the AZD1222 COVID-19 vaccine.

CDR3 region: CASSRTQGTSNEQFF. Written as DNA, the CDR3 is TGCGCCAGCAGCCGGACACAGGGGACGAGTAATGAGCAGTTCTTC. The J gene is TRBJ2-1, the V gene TRBV5-1; 7 positions match TRBD1. This CDR3 has 15 residues. V shed 4 bases and J 7 bases; nucleotides not matched to a gene: 11. From germline, CDR1 is SGHRS and CDR2 YFSETQ.

The chain couples TRBV5-1 to TRBJ2-3; D gene ambiguous. The CDR3 loop spans 11 amino acids. Looked up from germline, CDR1 is SGHRS and CDR2 is YFSETQ. V lost 5 bases and J 3 bases, leaving 4 bases between the germline ends. The CDR3 sequence: CASRTTDTQYF. CDR3 DNA sequence: TGCGCCAGCAGGACAACAGATACGCAGTATTTT.

The gene calls are TRBV19 and TRBJ1-2; D unclear. Germline-derived CDR1 and CDR2 are LNHDA and SQIVND (reference sequence). V shed 7 bases and J shed 4 bases, with 19 bases lying between them. CDR3 size: 15 residues. The chain's CDR3 is CASTFRGREGYGYTF. The CDR3 DNA sequence: TGTGCCAGTACGTTTCGAGGCAGAGAGGGCTATGGCTACACCTTC.

The chain recombines TRBV2 with TRBJ2-5; a weak D match, TRBD1 (5 bases). Germline V CDR1 and CDR2: SNHLY, FYNNEI. Trimming shortened V by 1 base and J by 2 bases, and 11 bases separated the two germline ends. CDR3 length: 15 amino acids. The CDR3 coding sequence is TGTGCCAGCAGTGAAGTAGGGGCACCTCAAGAGACCCAGTACTTC. Translation gives CASSEVGAPQETQYF.

This chain joins TRBV7-2 and TRBJ2-1, with 8 bases identical to TRBD2. Germline trimming cut 2 bases from V and 9 bases from J; bases unmatched to any gene: 3. From germline, CDR1 is SGHTA and CDR2 FQGNSA. There are 13 residues in the CDR3. Here the CDR3 reads CASSLPSGFEQFF. Written as DNA, the CDR3 is TGTGCCAGCAGCTTACCTAGCGGGTTTGAGCAGTTCTTC.

A single count supports this clone. The genes are TRBV25-1 and TRBJ1-4; weak D call: TRBD1 (6 bases). This CDR3 region has 15 residues. Germline CDR1 MGHDK, CDR2 SYGVNS. The V gene lost 5 bases and the J gene lost 8 bases, with 18 bases spanning the gap. CDR3 in DNA: TGTGCCAGCAGTACTCAGTGGGGGCTGGGAGAAAAACTGTTTTTT. It is translated as CASSTQWGLGEKLFF.

This clone was seen only a few times. The rearrangement joins TRBV19 to TRBJ2-2, with D possibly matching TRBD1 (5 bases). Trimming cost V 1 base and J 0 bases, with 12 bases left between them. CDR1 is LNHDA and CDR2 is SQIVND in the germline V gene (reference sequence). The CDR3 contains 17 residues. In DNA, the CDR3 is TGTGCCAGTAGTATAGGGTTTGGGGCCGCGAACACCGGGGAGCTGTTTTTT. Its translation: CASSIGFGAANTGELFF.

Of note for this clone: A read error may produce the germline difference seen at one junction end. The chain recombines TRBV2 with TRBJ1-3; weak D call: TRBD1 (5 bases). This CDR3 spans 15 amino acids. The germline V gene has CDR1 SNHLY and CDR2 FYNNEI. CDR3 amino acids: CASREVGASGNTIYF. The CDR3 nucleotides are TGTGCCAGCAGAGAAGTTGGGGCGTCTGGAAACACCATATATTTT.

The chain links TRBV21-1 to TRBJ2-5; the table's TRBD1 call for D was not verified on the DNA. TRBV21-1 is termed a pseudogene. The CDR3 length is 13 residues. The CDR3 region is CASSKGGRETQYF. In DNA form, the CDR3 reads TGTGCCAGCAGCAAAGGGGGCAGGGAGACCCAGTACTTC.

The chain employs TRBV4-2 and TRBJ2-3, with D unresolved. The CDR3 length is 17 residues. Germline V gene sequence: CDR1 LGHNA, CDR2 YNFKEQ. Between the trimmed V and J ends, which lost 2 bases and 5 bases, there was a span of 20 bases. CDR3 sequence reads: CASSQSGQETLRDTQYF. In DNA, the CDR3 is TGTGCCAGCAGCCAATCGGGTCAAGAAACCCTCCGAGATACGCAGTATTTT.

The chain combines TRBV7-2 with TRBJ1-2, with 12 bases identical to TRBD1. Germline V gene data show CDR1 as SGHTA and CDR2 as FQGNSA. The CDR3 totals 15 residues. V lost 5 bases and J lost 7; bases outside the gene matches: 8. The CDR3 is CASSATGTGGLGYTF. CDR3 DNA: TGTGCCAGCAGCGCTACCGGGACAGGGGGCCTTGGCTACACCTTC.

This clone was recorded only once. The rearrangement uses TRBV7-8 and TRBJ2-2; 8 bases match TRBD1. Per germline, CDR1 SGHVS and CDR2 FQNEAQ. With 4 bases clipped from V and 0 bases from J, the junction kept 4 bases outside the gene matches. The CDR3 consists of 16 residues. Written as DNA, the CDR3 is TGTGCCAGCAGCTCAACGGACAGGGCGAACACCGGGGAGCTGTTTTTT. As protein: CASSSTDRANTGELFF.

The CDR3 DNA is TGCGCCAGCAGCTTAAACAGCGAAAAACTGTTTTTT. This translates into CASSLNSEKLFF. The rearrangement links TRBV5-1 to TRBJ1-4; D is unclear. This CDR3 has 12 amino acids. V lost 2 bases and J 8 bases, leaving 7 bases between the germline ends. The germline CDR1 and CDR2 sequences are SGHRS and YFSETQ.

This clone has a handful of counts. CDR3 sequence reads: CASRRLAGGGRETQYF. The CDR3 nucleotides read TGTGCCAGCAGACGACTAGCGGGAGGGGGTCGAGAGACCCAGTACTTC. The chain couples TRBV3-1 (or the pseudogene TRBV3-2) to TRBJ2-5; 14 bases agree with TRBD2. The CDR3 is made up of 16 amino acids. Germline loops: CDR1 LGHDT, CDR2 YNNKEL (reference sequence). The trim removed 6 bases at V and 4 bases at J, leaving 7 bases unmatched.

A single count supports this clone. The V gene is TRBV5-1, the J gene TRBJ1-1; weak D call: TRBD1 (6 bases). This CDR3 contains 15 residues. Looked up from germline, CDR1 is SGHRS and CDR2 is YFSETQ. The V and J ends lost 4 bases and 1 base respectively, with 14 bases between them. The CDR3 loop reads CASSLETGRNTEAFF. The CDR3 DNA sequence: TGCGCCAGCAGCCTAGAGACAGGTAGGAACACTGAAGCTTTCTTT.

The rearrangement joins TRBV5-6 to TRBJ1-6, with 9 bases that match TRBD1. This CDR3 comprises 16 residues. Germline lookup yields CDR1 SGHDT and CDR2 YYEEEE. V lost 4 bases and J lost 6; bases outside the gene matches: 8. The CDR3 DNA reads TGTGCCAGCAGCCCGGACAGGGGAGGGAGTAATTCACCCCTCCACTTT. It yields the protein CASSPDRGGSNSPLHF.

A single count supports this clone. J is TRBJ1-2 and V is TRBV4-3; D remains unclear. The CDR3 spans 16 residues. Trimming shortened V by 4 bases and J by 2 bases, and 17 bases separated the two germline ends. Germline assignment: CDR1 LGHNA and CDR2 YSLEER. CDR3 sequence (DNA): TGCGCCAGCAGCCTACGGGCCGAGGGCGGGAACTATGGCTACACCTTC. Translating it yields CASSLRAEGGNYGYTF.